This T cell receptor (beta chain) originates from a study of T cells in Graves' hyperthyroidism and ophthalmopathy. Broader study findings: The blood repertoire included most of the expanded thyroid clonotypes above 0.001. With a median lead of roughly 6.2 months before onset, the model predicted ophthalmopathy. Stable hyperthyroidism was told apart from ophthalmopathy by a model built on 13 V-J features.

CDR3 size: 13 residues. Germline CDR1 is SNHLY and CDR2 is FYNNEI. V lost 8 bases and J 5 bases, leaving 15 bases between the germline ends. Researchers took RNA transcripts and amplified the TCR beta CDR3 regions from them. Researchers ran a first-round RT-PCR on the TCR CDR3 using the HTBI primer set. In TCRdb, the multiplex PCR reads were re-called with MiXCR into one record per CDR3 protein. The table lists 400,000 or so distinct CDR3 sequences, over 12% of them singletons. As regards this clonotype: Its target is unknown.

The sample taken for sequencing was blood. This clonotype was obtained from a man aged 50-60 years with Graves' ophthalmopathy. The chain links TRBV2 to TRBJ1-1; D unresolved. Written as DNA, the CDR3 is TGTGCCAGCCGAAAGATCCTGGAAACTGAAGCTTTCTTT. It specifies CASRKILETEAFF.